Listed here is a single T cell receptor beta chain. Antigen: not known. The CDR3 covers 15 residues. CDR1 SGHDN and CDR2 FVKESK come from the germline V gene. The V end lost 3 bases, the J end lost 9 bases, and 18 bases lay between the germline ends. The data are from a study of memory CD4+ T cells and cytomegalovirus serostatus. Whole-study findings and limits: Repertoires predicted CMV serostatus with median bootstrapped AUC of about 0.96. About 40% of the roughly 150 known CMV-associated TCRbeta sequences appeared in CD4+ memory. Suggested: most of the CMV-linked TCR signature lies in CD4+ memory cells.

The sort gate was single viable CD3+CD4+CD8-CD45RO+ cells for memory CD4+ T cells. Positive selection with CD4 microbeads enriched total CD4+ T cells. Generated by immunoSEQ multiplex PCR, the TCRdb table keeps only in-frame clones and is missing some. The sample shows 50,000 or so clones, around three quarters of them seen only once. Sequenced: memory CD4+ T cells from blood. This clonotype originated in an adult in good health and CMV-seronegative. The V gene is TRBV14, the J gene TRBJ2-1; a possible D gene is TRBD2 (6 bases). CDR3 DNA: TGTGCCAGCAGCCAGACGGGACTGGCAGTCGGTGAGCAGTTCTTC. It codes for CASSQTGLAVGEQFF.